The 15 T cell receptor beta chains below were found in one sample sequenced in a study of control samples from healthy donors and cancer patients. Sequencing used immunoSEQ multiplex PCR; TCRdb keeps in-frame clones, though not all of them. The sample records 150,000 to 200,000 clones, about 91% being singletons. Sequencing was performed on blood. The source of these receptors is a man between 18 and 35 years old in good health.

This chain uses TRBV28 with TRBJ2-1; 7 nucleotides agree with TRBD1. V shed 5 bases and J 10 bases; nucleotides not matched to a gene: 2. Germline V gene lookup returns CDR1 MDHEN and CDR2 SYDVKM. The CDR3 is 11 residues long. The CDR3 spells CASSTGVEQFF. The CDR3 region has the DNA TGTGCCAGCAGTACAGGGGTCGAGCAGTTCTTC.

This clone was detected only once. The rearrangement links TRBV20-1 to TRBJ2-7; 7 nucleotides match TRBD1. Losses at the gene ends were 6 bases for V and 8 bases for J; bases not matched to a gene: 7. Germline values: CDR1 DFQATT, CDR2 SNEGSKA (reference sequence). There are 11 residues in the CDR3. CDR3 in amino acids: CSAPTGFQQYF. CDR3 sequence (DNA): TGCAGTGCACCGACAGGGTTTCAGCAGTACTTC.

This chain links TRBV5-5 with TRBJ1-1; unclear D gene. The V gene lost 4 bases and the J gene lost 4 bases, with 8 bases spanning the gap. The CDR3 extends over 12 amino acids. The germline V gene has CDR1 SGHKS and CDR2 YYEKEE (reference sequence). The CDR3 DNA sequence: TGTGCCAGCAGCGACTTCAGCACTGAAGCTTTCTTT. The encoded protein is CASSDFSTEAFF.

The V call is TRBV5-4, the J call TRBJ1-1; D ambiguous. The length of the CDR3 is 14 residues. V was cut by 4 bases and J by 3 bases, with 13 bases left in between. Germline-derived CDR1 and CDR2 are SGHNT and YYREEE (reference sequence). This chain's CDR3 is CASSRTLADTEAFF. The CDR3 coding sequence is TGTGCCAGCAGCCGGACCTTAGCGGACACTGAAGCTTTCTTT.

V gene TRBV5-4 combines with J gene TRBJ2-5; 10 nucleotides agree with TRBD2. CDR1 SGHNT and CDR2 YYREEE come from the germline V gene (reference sequence). This CDR3 region has 17 residues. Trimming took 1 base from V and 4 from J; bases not matched to a gene: 10. The CDR3 region has the DNA TGTGCCAGCAGCTTGCTTGGTAGCGGGGGGTATAGAGAGACCCAGTACTTC. It translates to CASSLLGSGGYRETQYF.

In its sample, this clone was seen a few times. This rearrangement joins TRBV28 to TRBJ1-6; perhaps TRBD1 as D (5 bases). The V end was cut by 3 bases, the J end by 6 bases, with 15 bases between. The CDR3 is 16 residues long. CDR1 MDHEN and CDR2 SYDVKM come from the germline V gene. CDR3 sequence (DNA): TGTGCCAGCAGTTTGTACGACGGAGGGACTAATTCACCCCTCCACTTT. It translates to CASSLYDGGTNSPLHF.

Only one count was recorded for this clone. The V call is TRBV5-1, the J call TRBJ1-1, with D perhaps matching TRBD1 (6 bases). The CDR3 runs to 15 residues. V was cut by 0 bases and J by 4 bases, with 13 bases left in between. CDR1 and CDR2 (germline): SGHRS, YFSETQ. The CDR3 loop is CASSLAMGRGTEAFF. CDR3 DNA sequence: TGCGCCAGCAGCTTGGCCATGGGCAGGGGCACTGAAGCTTTCTTT.

In regard to this clone: One junction end does not reproduce the germline sequence, and a read error may be involved. This chain joins TRBV13 and TRBJ2-7, with 8 bases matching TRBD1. Germline CDR1 reads PRHDT; CDR2 reads FYEKMQ (reference sequence). The CDR3 spans 14 residues. The CDR3 DNA reads TGTGCCAACAGCTTAGGGGACAGGCAACTCGAGCAGTACTTC. The encoded protein is CANSLGDRQLEQYF.

V and J are TRBV12-3 or TRBV12-4 and TRBJ2-7, with D perhaps TRBD1 (5 bases). V was clipped by 3 bases and J by 7 bases, with 10 bases between them. This CDR3 comprises 12 residues. The CDR3 bases are TGTGCCAGCAGTTTGGGGCAGGCTGAGCAGTACTTC. It is translated as CASSLGQAEQYF.

The rearrangement links TRBV5-1 to TRBJ1-1; D is perhaps TRBD1 (5 bases). There are 12 residues in the CDR3. The V and J ends lost 4 bases and 7 bases respectively, with 11 bases between them. Germline V CDR1 and CDR2: SGHRS, YFSETQ. CDR3 DNA: TGCGCCAGCAGCATTCCGAGGGGTGAAGCTTTCTTT. As protein: CASSIPRGEAFF.

The rearrangement links TRBV2 to TRBJ2-5, with D perhaps TRBD1 or TRBD2 (5 bases each). Germline V lookup: CDR1 SNHLY, CDR2 FYNNEI. The CDR3 contains 14 residues. V lost 6 bases, J lost 1 base, and 12 bases lay in between. The CDR3 DNA reads TGTGCCAGCAGACCCCAGGGACCCCAAGAGACCCAGTACTTC. It yields the protein CASRPQGPQETQYF.

The chain couples TRBV28 to TRBJ2-7; the D is unclear. The V gene's germline CDR1 is MDHEN and CDR2 SYDVKM. Trimming stripped 6 bases from V and 0 bases from J, with 12 bases between. The CDR3 consists of 14 residues. CDR3 protein: CASSRLFDSYEQYF. DNA for the CDR3: TGTGCCAGCAGCCGCTTATTCGACTCCTACGAGCAGTACTTC.

The J gene is TRBJ2-5, the V gene TRBV7-3; D possibly matches TRBD1 or TRBD2 (5 bases each). Germline CDR1 reads SGHTA; CDR2 reads FQGTGA. V was clipped by 0 bases and J by 3 bases, with 23 bases between them. There are 19 residues in the CDR3. CDR3 amino acids: CASSLTPRRGVVVKETQYF. The CDR3 DNA sequence: TGTGCCAGCAGCTTAACGCCCCGTCGAGGGGTGGTTGTGAAAGAGACCCAGTACTTC.

The chain couples TRBV4-1 to TRBJ2-1; D not certain. Looked up from germline, CDR1 is MGHRA and CDR2 is YSYEKL. The V gene lost 0 bases and the J gene lost 6 bases, with 9 bases spanning the gap. This CDR3 spans 14 amino acids. CDR3 region: CASSQDRFGNEQFF. The CDR3, as DNA: TGCGCCAGCAGCCAAGATAGATTTGGCAATGAGCAGTTCTTC.

V is TRBV2 and J is TRBJ2-5, with 9 bases lining up with TRBD2. After removal of 8 bases from V and 4 bases from J, the junction contained 11 bases not matched to a gene. This CDR3 comprises 15 residues. From germline, CDR1 is SNHLY and CDR2 FYNNEI. The CDR3 DNA is TGTGCCAGCCGGGGGCGCGGGGGGGCCCGAGAGACCCAGTACTTC. This sequence encodes CASRGRGGARETQYF.